These 11 T cell receptor beta chains share one sample of origin, sequenced in a study of T cell clonality in common variable immunodeficiency. The protocol was immunoSEQ multiplex PCR, while the TCRdb copy is restricted to in-frame clones and leaves out a portion. The data list 25,000 to 40,000 clones, none observed once; 3.5% to 4% falls to the top ten. The sequenced sample consisted of peripheral blood mononuclear cells. The receptors originated from a person aged 18 to 75 in good health.

In this sample, this clone turned up many times. The CDR3 goes on 3 residues after the read ends, and that part is filled in from the germline J gene. This rearrangement joins TRBV7-2 to TRBJ1-1, with TRBD1 as a possible D gene (6 bases). CDR3 size: 14 residues. The V and J ends lost 5 bases and 1 base respectively, with 11 bases between them. The germline V gene encodes CDR1 SGHTA and CDR2 FQGNSA. Partial CDR3 DNA: TGTGCCAGCAGCCTAAGGACAGCGAACACTGAA. Protein product: CASSLRTANTE. The whole CDR3 is CASSLRTANTEAFF. Combining the CDR3 with reference TRBV7-2 and TRBJ1-1 gives the whole variable domain GAGVSQSPSNKVTEKGKDVELRCDPISGHTALYWYRQSLGQGLEFLIYFQGNSAPDKSGLPSDRFSAERTGGSVSTLTIQRTQQEDSAVYLCASSLRTANTEAFFGQGTRLTVV.

This clone was seen ten or more times. From the germline J gene comes the end of the CDR3, since the read stops 3 residues before it. The V gene is TRBV5-6, the J gene TRBJ2-7; 7 nucleotides align to TRBD1. After removal of 5 bases from V and 2 bases from J, the junction contained 10 bases not matched to a gene. From germline, CDR1 is SGHDT and CDR2 YYEEEE. The CDR3 has 15 residues. CDR3 sequence reads: CASRTGTVSPYEQYF. The DNA read from the CDR3 is TGTGCCAGCAGAACCGGGACAGTTTCCCCCTACGAG.

This clone has ten or more counts. The read terminates 3 residues before the CDR3 end, so the remaining end is supplied by the germline J gene. The rearrangement joins TRBV18 to TRBJ1-4; tentatively, D is TRBD1 (6 bases). In germline, CDR1 is KGHSH, CDR2 LQKENI. V gave up 3 bases and J gave up 8 bases, with 16 bases separating them. The length of the CDR3 is 15 residues. CDR3 DNA, as far as it was read: TGTGCCAGCTCACCCTCCCAGGGGCCTGGCGAAAAA. It encodes CASSPSQGPGEK. The entire CDR3 is CASSPSQGPGEKLFF.

This clone was seen many times. The chain's CDR3 is CSAGGTINAQYF. Partial CDR3 DNA: TGCAGTGCTGGTGGGACAATTAACGCG. The V call is TRBV20-1, the J call TRBJ2-3; tentative D call: TRBD1 (6 bases). The read terminates 3 residues before the CDR3 end, so the remaining end is supplied by the germline J gene. The CDR3 extends over 12 amino acids. Germline values: CDR1 DFQATT, CDR2 SNEGSKA (reference sequence).

This clone was seen repeatedly, ten times or more. Sequencing ends 3 residues short of the CDR3 end; the germline J gene provides the rest. The chain couples TRBV2 to TRBJ1-1; 9 bases are a match to TRBD1. Per the germline V gene, CDR1 is SNHLY and CDR2 is FYNNEI. This CDR3 is 14 amino acids long. The ends lost 5 bases at V and 4 bases at J; junction bases unmatched: 5. CDR3 residues: CASSPGQGFTEAFF. The sequenced part of the CDR3 DNA is TGTGCCAGCAGTCCCGGACAGGGGTTCACTGAA.

This clone rates as medium-sized (0.01 to 0.1%). The read terminates 3 residues ahead of where the CDR3 ends, so the germline J gene completes it. The chain has TRBV20-1 and TRBJ2-1; unclear D gene. From germline, CDR1 is DFQATT and CDR2 SNEGSKA (reference sequence). The CDR3 is 17 amino acids. CDR3 DNA (partial): TGCAGCAAACCCCCTTTAGCCGATGTGAGCCCCTACAATGAG. Encoded protein: CSKPPLADVSPYNE. The full CDR3 is CSKPPLADVSPYNEQFF.

This clone has at least ten counts. This CDR3 is CASSDRTGGWYEQYF. The CDR3 bases that were read are TGTGCCAGCAGTGACCGGACAGGGGGCTGGTACGAG. This chain connects TRBV6-1 to TRBJ2-7; 11 positions match TRBD1. The read is 3 residues too short to cover the CDR3 end, so that end is filled in from the germline J gene. CDR1 is MNHNS and CDR2 is SASEGT in the germline V gene. The CDR3 has 15 amino acids. After removal of 3 bases from V and 4 bases from J, the junction contained 5 bases not matched to a gene.

This clone showed up many times. The read is 3 residues too short to cover the CDR3 end, so that end is filled in from the germline J gene. The chain uses TRBV19 and TRBJ1-2; 11 positions match TRBD1. The germline V gene encodes CDR1 LNHDA and CDR2 SQIVND (reference sequence). V trimming: 1 base; J trimming: 6 bases; junction bases outside the gene matches: 7. The CDR3 spans 16 residues. CDR3 bases read: TGTGCCAGTAGTATAGTTTCGGGACAGGGGGGTCATGGC. Encoded protein: CASSIVSGQGGHG. The full CDR3 sequence reads CASSIVSGQGGHGYTF.

This clone has ten or more counts. The CDR3 extends 3 residues past the end of the read, so its final part is completed from the germline J gene. V is TRBV13 and J is TRBJ1-2, with D unclear. The V gene's germline CDR1 is PRHDT and CDR2 FYEKMQ (reference sequence). The CDR3 spans 15 residues. V was shortened by 0 bases and J by 5 bases, with 13 bases between the two germline ends. The sequenced CDR3 bases are TGTGCCAGCAGCTTAGGCCTCGGGCAGCGGTATGGC. It codes for CASSLGLGQRYG. The entire CDR3 protein is CASSLGLGQRYGYTF.

Ten or more counts support this clone. The CDR3 goes on 3 residues after the read ends, and that part is filled in from the germline J gene. The chain joins TRBV6-1 to TRBJ2-3; TRBD1 agrees at 8 bases. Germline CDR1 is MNHNS and CDR2 is SASEGT. The V segment lost 4 bases and the J segment 3 bases; nucleotides outside the gene matches: 3. This CDR3 contains 14 residues. The covered CDR3 bases are TGTGCCAGCAGTGGCGGACAGGGTACAGATACG. Translation: CASSGGQGTDT. The whole CDR3 region reads CASSGGQGTDTQYF.

In this sample, this clone turned up a few times. A read error is likely here: a far larger clone is one base away. CDR3 region: CATGQGDYEYTF. Partial CDR3 DNA: TGTGCCACGGGACAGGGCGACTACGAG. The chain recombines TRBV19 with TRBJ1-2; the match to TRBD1 covers 9 bases. The read halts 3 residues ahead of the CDR3 end, with the missing end drawn from the germline J gene. CDR1 LNHDA and CDR2 SQIVND come from the germline V gene (reference sequence). The CDR3 covers 12 residues.